The clone carrying this T cell receptor beta chain was observed at least ten times. The target antigen is unknown. The sample belongs to a study of spatial heterogeneity in lung cancer. Across the whole study: More beta-chain than alpha-chain sequences were consistently detected.

The time point denotes: sample taken at primary tumor resection. The authors sequenced whole RNA from tumor, nontumor lung or frozen PBMC without sorting. CDR1 and CDR2 (germline): SGHDT, YYEEEE. The CDR3 is made up of 17 amino acids. Between the trimmed V and J ends, which lost 4 bases and 2 bases, there was a span of 21 bases. Study-wide results and caveats: Ubiquitous expanded tumor TCRs showed up in blood more at resection than follow-up.

TCRdb redid the calling of the 5' RACE reads with MiXCR, one entry per CDR3 protein. The table lists approximately 52,000 distinct CDR3 sequences, approximately 7% of them singletons. The specimen was PBMCs, collected at surgery. This TCR derives from a female donor with early-stage non-small cell lung cancer. The chain carries TRBV5-6 and TRBJ1-1, with D perhaps matching TRBD1 (5 bases). CDR3 nucleotides: TGTGCCAGCAGCCCGGTAGGGGTTAACCACAGAAACACTGAAGCTTTCTTT. It encodes CASSPVGVNHRNTEAFF.